One and the same sample provided the 24 T cell receptor beta chains below, sequenced in a study of blood T cell repertoires in COVID-19. Some clones are missing from TCRdb's copy, which holds only in-frame ones; the method was immunoSEQ multiplex PCR. There are 110,000 to 150,000 clones in the sample; approximately 73% occur only once, and less than 4.5% lies in the top ten. Sequencing input: peripheral blood. The origin of the receptors is a man aged 60 to 75 with acute or convalescent COVID-19.

The genes are TRBV27 and TRBJ2-1; D is unclear. Per germline, CDR1 MNHEY and CDR2 SMNVEV (reference sequence). This CDR3 spans 13 amino acids. V dropped 5 bases and J dropped 10 bases, with 15 bases sitting between them. CDR3 sequence reads: CASSRRGVGEQFF. The CDR3 coding sequence is TGTGCCAGCAGTCGACGTGGAGTCGGGGAGCAGTTCTTC.

The J gene is TRBJ2-4, the V gene TRBV29-1; D not certain. Germline-derived CDR1 and CDR2 are SQVTM and ANQGSEA. This CDR3 is built from 13 residues. Trimming took 5 bases from V and 0 from J, leaving 8 bases between them. The DNA for the CDR3 is TGCAGCGTTCTCTCCTTAGCCAAAAACATTCAGTACTTC. It yields the protein CSVLSLAKNIQYF. The full variable domain, in which reference TRBV29-1 and TRBJ2-4 provide the parts outside the CDR3, is SAVISQKPSRDICQRGTSLTIQCQVDSQVTMMFWYRQQPGQSLTLIATANQGSEATYESGFVIDKFPISRPNLTFSTLTVSNMSPEDSSIYLCSVLSLAKNIQYFGAGTRLSVL.

The V and J genes are TRBV19 and TRBJ2-7; 13 bases fit TRBD2. The CDR3 length is 16 residues. The ends lost 5 bases at V and 2 bases at J; junction bases unmatched: 6. Germline assignment: CDR1 LNHDA and CDR2 SQIVND (reference sequence). This CDR3 reads CASSRTSGSHPYEQYF. In DNA, the CDR3 is TGTGCCAGTAGTCGGACTAGCGGGAGTCACCCCTACGAGCAGTACTTC.

The V gene is TRBV7-9, the J gene TRBJ2-5; 9 bases are a match to TRBD2. The CDR3 totals 15 residues. Germline-derived CDR1 and CDR2 are SEHNR and FQNEAQ (reference sequence). Unmatched junction bases numbered 8, after V lost 5 bases and J lost 4 bases. The CDR3 protein is CASSQGWTSVETQYF. The CDR3 DNA is TGTGCCAGCAGCCAGGGGTGGACTAGCGTAGAGACCCAGTACTTC. The variable domain in full, completed from reference TRBV7-9 and TRBJ2-5, reads DTGVSQNPRHKITKRGQNVTFRCDPISEHNRLYWYRQTLGQGPEFLTYFQNEAQLEKSRLLSDRFSAERPKGSFSTLEIQRTEQGDSAMYLCASSQGWTSVETQYFGPGTRLLVL.

J is TRBJ1-5 and V is TRBV2, with 7 bases that match TRBD1. The CDR3 consists of 15 residues. Germline V gives CDR1 SNHLY, CDR2 FYNNEI. J was trimmed by 6 bases and V by 2 bases; bases with no gene match: 7. The CDR3 loop is CASSEQRGQFQPQHF. For the CDR3, the DNA is TGTGCCAGCAGTGAACAACGGGGACAGTTTCAGCCCCAGCATTTT.

The V and J genes are TRBV30 and TRBJ2-5; 10 nucleotides line up with TRBD1. The CDR3 contains 15 residues. After removal of 4 bases from V and 4 bases from J, the junction contained 9 bases not matched to a gene. Germline V gene sequence: CDR1 GTSNPN, CDR2 SVGIG (reference sequence). The CDR3 is CAWNIRRTGGETQYF. DNA for the CDR3: TGTGCCTGGAATATCCGGAGGACAGGGGGAGAGACCCAGTACTTC.

The chain employs TRBV6-1 and TRBJ2-7; D gene uncertain. The length of the CDR3 is 14 residues. CDR1 and CDR2 (germline): MNHNS, SASEGT. V lost 2 bases to trimming and J lost 1 base, with 9 bases between them. The CDR3 protein is CASSESAESYEQYF. The CDR3 coding sequence is TGTGCCAGCAGTGAATCGGCGGAATCCTACGAGCAGTACTTC.

The chain couples TRBV10-2 to TRBJ2-7; TRBD2 matches at 10 bases. CDR3 length equals 14 residues. Trimming took 6 bases from V and 1 from J; bases not matched to a gene: 3. CDR1 and CDR2 (germline): WSHSY, SAAADI. As DNA, the CDR3 is TGCGCCAGCAGGGGACTAGCGACATCCTACGAGCAGTACTTC. This translates into CASRGLATSYEQYF.

J is TRBJ1-1 and V is TRBV6-5; 7 bases line up with TRBD1. The CDR3 is 15 amino acids. Germline CDR1 is MNHEY and CDR2 is SVGAGI. V was pared by 8 bases and J by 4 bases, with 13 bases of the junction left unmatched. The CDR3 loop reads CASRGGPRGSTEAFF. The CDR3 region has the DNA TGTGCCAGCCGAGGGGGGCCCAGGGGGAGCACTGAAGCTTTCTTT.

The chain couples TRBV5-1 to TRBJ2-5; 9 bases fit TRBD2. With 3 bases clipped from V and 5 bases from J, the junction kept 8 bases outside the gene matches. CDR3 length: 15 residues. Germline-derived CDR1 and CDR2 are SGHRS and YFSETQ. CDR3 sequence (DNA): TGCGCCAGCAGCTCCCGTAGCGGGAGAGAGGAGACCCAGTACTTC. Translating it yields CASSSRSGREETQYF.

The chain joins TRBV19 to TRBJ1-1; a possible D gene is TRBD1 (5 bases). Between the trimmed V and J ends, which lost 5 bases and 0 bases, there was a span of 10 bases. The CDR3 covers 14 residues. Per germline, CDR1 LNHDA and CDR2 SQIVND (reference sequence). CDR3 nucleotide sequence: TGTGCCAGTAGTGCGGGAGGGGTGAACACTGAAGCTTTCTTT. It translates to CASSAGGVNTEAFF.

This clone was detected a few times. The V and J genes are TRBV7-9 and TRBJ1-1; 7 bases line up with TRBD1. The V gene end was trimmed by 1 base and the J gene end by 5 bases; junction bases not matched to a gene: 7. Looked up from germline, CDR1 is SEHNR and CDR2 is FQNEAQ (reference sequence). The length of the CDR3 is 15 residues. For the CDR3, the DNA is TGTGCCAGCAGCTTAGACACAGGGGTCCCGACTGAAGCTTTCTTT. Protein product: CASSLDTGVPTEAFF.

The V and J genes are TRBV2 and TRBJ2-7; 12 nucleotides match TRBD2. The CDR3 spans 18 residues. Trimming at V came to 10 bases and at J to 5 bases, leaving 21 bases not matched to a gene. CDR1 and CDR2 (germline): SNHLY, FYNNEI. CDR3 DNA: TGTGCCATAGTGGGGAGCGGACTAGCGGGACATCTCAGCCACGAGCAGTACTTC. It is translated as CAIVGSGLAGHLSHEQYF.

The chain has TRBV11-2 and TRBJ1-2, with 10 nucleotides matching TRBD1. CDR3 size: 14 residues. CDR1 is SGHAT, CDR2 FQNNGV, per germline. V gave up 1 base and J gave up 4 bases; unmatched junction bases: 0. The CDR3 nucleotides are TGTGCCAGCAGCTTAGGGACAGGGGGCTATGGCTACACCTTC. Protein sequence: CASSLGTGGYGYTF.

CDR3 DNA: TGTGCCAGCAGTTTATCGATACCCCGCGGGGGCTCTAATTCACCCCTCCACTTT. Its protein product is CASSLSIPRGGSNSPLHF. The rearrangement uses TRBV27 and TRBJ1-6, with a possible D match to TRBD1 (6 bases). Germline CDR1 is MNHEY and CDR2 is SMNVEV (reference sequence). V was pared by 0 bases and J by 6 bases, with 18 bases between. The CDR3 is 18 amino acids.

The chain carries TRBV11-2 and TRBJ2-7; 10 nucleotides align to TRBD2. CDR1 and CDR2 (germline): SGHAT, FQNNGV. CDR3 size: 16 residues. After removal of 5 bases from V and 0 bases from J, the junction contained 7 bases not matched to a gene. Here the CDR3 reads CASSGRTSGFSYEQYF. The CDR3 bases are TGTGCCAGCAGCGGGCGGACTAGCGGATTCTCCTACGAGCAGTACTTC.

V is TRBV6-6 and J is TRBJ2-3, with a possible D match to TRBD2 (6 bases). V dropped 6 bases and J dropped 1 base, with 8 bases sitting between them. The V gene's germline CDR1 is MNHNY and CDR2 SVGAGI (reference sequence). The CDR3 totals 13 residues. CDR3 region: CASRTSGTDTQYF. DNA for the CDR3: TGTGCCAGCAGGACTAGTGGCACAGATACGCAGTATTTT.

This clone was seen a few times. J is TRBJ1-2 and V is TRBV27; the match to TRBD1 covers 10 bases. There are 14 residues in the CDR3. V gave up 2 bases and J gave up 7 bases; unmatched junction bases: 4. Per germline, CDR1 MNHEY and CDR2 SMNVEV (reference sequence). This CDR3 is CASSLPDRGGGYTF. The CDR3, as DNA: TGTGCCAGCAGTTTACCGGACAGGGGGGGTGGCTACACCTTC.

The V and J genes are TRBV6-5 and TRBJ2-7; D remains unclear. The V gene lost 2 bases and the J gene lost 0 bases, with 11 bases spanning the gap. The CDR3 loop spans 15 amino acids. Germline CDR1 and CDR2: MNHEY and SVGAGI. The CDR3 reads CASSYSASSSYEQYF. The CDR3 nucleotides are TGTGCCAGCAGTTACAGTGCGTCCTCCTCCTACGAGCAGTACTTC.

The V and J genes are TRBV7-9 and TRBJ2-7, with 11 bases matching TRBD2. Germline V CDR1 and CDR2: SEHNR, FQNEAQ (reference sequence). With V trimmed by 6 bases and J by 5 bases, 6 bases remained unmatched. There are 14 residues in the CDR3. This CDR3 is CASSLLAGVDEQYF. The CDR3, as DNA: TGTGCCAGCAGTTTACTAGCGGGAGTAGACGAGCAGTACTTC.

V usage is TRBV14 and J usage is TRBJ2-3; D is unclear. This CDR3 contains 13 residues. Germline values: CDR1 SGHDN, CDR2 FVKESK. V was clipped by 2 bases and J by 5 bases, with 8 bases between them. CDR3 DNA: TGTGCCAGCAGCCAAAGTCACGGAGATACGCAGTATTTT. It codes for CASSQSHGDTQYF.

This clone was counted a single time. The J gene is TRBJ2-7, the V gene TRBV3-1 (or the pseudogene TRBV3-2), with D perhaps TRBD1 (5 bases). In germline, CDR1 is LGHDT, CDR2 YNNKEL (reference sequence). V dropped 1 base and J dropped 6 bases, with 10 bases sitting between them. This CDR3 comprises 13 residues. CDR3 in amino acids: CASSQVVGREQYF. The DNA of the CDR3 is TGTGCCAGCAGCCAAGTAGTGGGGCGCGAGCAGTACTTC.

The chain links TRBV28 to TRBJ2-3; tentatively, D is TRBD2 (5 bases). Germline V gene lookup returns CDR1 MDHEN and CDR2 SYDVKM. V lost 5 bases and J lost 4, with 13 bases in between. The CDR3 consists of 14 residues. The CDR3 is CASSRGFGADTQYF. Written as DNA, the CDR3 is TGTGCCAGCAGTCGAGGGTTCGGGGCAGATACGCAGTATTTT.

The chain links TRBV6-5 to TRBJ2-5, with D possibly matching TRBD1 (6 bases). The germline V gene encodes CDR1 MNHEY and CDR2 SVGAGI. The CDR3 runs 15 residues. V lost 2 bases to trimming and J lost 5 bases, with 15 bases between them. The CDR3 sequence is CASSYLQGPRETQYF. The CDR3 DNA reads TGTGCCAGCAGTTACCTCCAGGGGCCGCGGGAGACCCAGTACTTC.